This entry lists 9 T cell receptor beta chains sequenced from one sample in a study of blood T cell repertoires in COVID-19. TCRdb's table, derived via immunoSEQ multiplex PCR, lists solely in-frame clones and lacks some. The profile shows a few hundred thousand clones, about 81% of them singletons. Input material: PBMCs or T cells enriched from blood (not recorded which). Receptors were obtained from a man younger than 45 with acute COVID-19.

This CDR3 is CASSQPRSTTPINNEQFF. For the CDR3, the DNA is TGCGCCAGCAGCCAACCTAGGAGCACGACCCCTATAAACAATGAGCAGTTCTTC. The rearrangement links TRBV4-1 to TRBJ2-1; no clear D gene. Trimming removed 2 bases at V and 5 bases at J, with 22 bases between. CDR3 length: 18 amino acids. Per germline, CDR1 MGHRA and CDR2 YSYEKL.

The chain uses TRBV19 and TRBJ1-5, with TRBD1 matching over 9 bases. V shed 2 bases and J 6 bases; nucleotides not matched to a gene: 8. The CDR3 is 16 residues long. Germline V gene data show CDR1 as LNHDA and CDR2 as SQIVND (reference sequence). CDR3 DNA sequence: TGTGCCAGTAGTATAAAAGGAAGGGACAGGGCTCAGCCCCAGCATTTT. Its translation: CASSIKGRDRAQPQHF.

This clone appeared a single time. The rearrangement uses TRBV6-2 or TRBV6-3 and TRBJ2-7; 10 bases agree with TRBD1. Germline lookup yields CDR1 MNHEY and CDR2 SVGEGT. With V trimmed by 4 bases and J by 9 bases, 6 bases remained unmatched. This CDR3 has 13 amino acids. The CDR3 region is CASSWDRGTSQYV. The CDR3 bases are TGTGCCAGCAGTTGGGACAGGGGAACGTCGCAGTACGTC.

Worth noting for this clone: At the DNA level, this CDR3 is encoded by other sequences in the same sample as well. The chain is built from TRBV5-1 and TRBJ1-4, with TRBD1 matching 8 bases. Germline values: CDR1 SGHRS, CDR2 YFSETQ. CDR3 length: 14 amino acids. The ends lost 5 bases at V and 5 bases at J; junction bases unmatched: 5. CDR3 nucleotide sequence: TGCGCCAGCAGTTCCGGGACAGGAAATGAAAAACTGTTTTTT. Protein: CASSSGTGNEKLFF.

The chain links TRBV3-1 (or the pseudogene TRBV3-2) to TRBJ2-5; possibly TRBD1 for D (6 bases). Germline loops: CDR1 LGHDT, CDR2 YNNKEL (reference sequence). This CDR3 region has 14 residues. V was cut by 4 bases and J by 2 bases, with 11 bases left in between. In DNA, the CDR3 is TGTGCCAGCAGCCTCCGCCAGGGGCAAGAGACCCAGTACTTC. Translating it yields CASSLRQGQETQYF.

This clone came up a few times. The rearrangement uses TRBV7-3 and TRBJ2-2; D not resolved. The V gene's germline CDR1 is SGHTA and CDR2 FQGTGA. The V end was cut by 5 bases, the J end by 3 bases, with 7 bases between. This CDR3 region has 13 residues. CDR3: CASSLSYTGELFF. CDR3 nucleotide sequence: TGTGCCAGCAGCCTCTCCTACACCGGGGAGCTGTTTTTT.

V usage is TRBV28 and J usage is TRBJ1-6; 8 bases map to TRBD1. There are 15 residues in the CDR3. The germline V gene encodes CDR1 MDHEN and CDR2 SYDVKM. The ends lost 4 bases at V and 10 bases at J; junction bases unmatched: 9. Here the CDR3 reads CASSYRAGDRSPLHF. The CDR3, as DNA: TGTGCCAGCAGTTATCGGGCGGGGGACAGGTCACCCCTCCACTTT.

This chain links TRBV19 with TRBJ1-2; 10 bases match TRBD1. Germline V gene sequence: CDR1 LNHDA, CDR2 SQIVND (reference sequence). The junction had 10 bases not matched to a gene; V was cut back by 7 bases and J by 8 bases. This CDR3 contains 14 residues. DNA for the CDR3: TGTGCCAGTAAATTGGGACAGGGGCCGCGAGGCTACACCTTC. It translates to CASKLGQGPRGYTF.

This clone was counted between two and nine times. This chain joins TRBV11-3 and TRBJ2-3; TRBD1 matches at 8 bases. CDR3 size: 16 residues. Germline values: CDR1 SGHNT, CDR2 YENEEA. V shed 5 bases, J shed 5 bases, and the junction held 12 bases outside the gene matches. CDR3 sequence reads: CASSLGRTGPRDTQYF. Here the CDR3 DNA reads TGTGCCAGCAGCCTGGGCCGGACAGGGCCCAGAGATACGCAGTATTTT.